A selection of T cell receptor beta chains follows, all from one sample in a study of blood T cell repertoires in COVID-19. The repertoire was sequenced with immunoSEQ multiplex PCR; TCRdb's copy has only in-frame clones and lacks some. The sample carries roughly 68,000 clones, about 91% recorded once. Material for sequencing was peripheral blood. All receptors derive from a man aged 35-49 years with COVID-19, enrolled during active disease. CDR3s include the opening cysteine and the closing phenylalanine or tryptophan. Each record gives: clone size, J gene, D gene, V gene, CDR3 DNA, CDR3 protein. A D gene is named only where the DNA matches it firmly. Not every row has a clone size; where given, it reads once, few, many or a size class.

>NA|TRBJ2-5|NA|TRBV14
TGTGCCAGCAGCCAATCGTCCTTGAGTCTGTACTTC
CASSQSSLSLYF
>NA|TRBJ2-2|TRBD2|TRBV10-3
TGTGCCAAAAGGATAGCGGGGAGGGGGGAGCTGTTTTTT
CAKRIAGRGELFF
>NA|TRBJ1-2|NA|TRBV4-1
TGCGCCAGCAGCCAAGAGCTGGCGCGGGCCTTTGGCTACACCTTC
CASSQELARAFGYTF
>once|TRBJ2-7|TRBD1|TRBV11-2
TGTGCCAGCAGCCTGGGACAGGGCCACTACGAGCAGTACTTC
CASSLGQGHYEQYF
>NA|TRBJ2-5|NA|TRBV29-1
TGCAGCGTCAAAGGAGGGGAAGCGACCCAGTACTTC
CSVKGGEATQYF
>NA|TRBJ1-2|NA|TRBV28
TGTGCCAGCAGTTTGGACAGCAACTATGGCTACACCTTC
CASSLDSNYGYTF
>NA|TRBJ2-2|NA|TRBV19
TGTGCCAGTACCCTTCGGGTAACGACGAACACCGGGGAGCTGTTTTTT
CASTLRVTTNTGELFF
>NA|TRBJ2-5|TRBD1|TRBV4-2
TGTGCCAGCAGCCAAGAGATAGGGGGCCCGAGGGAGACCCAGTACTTC
CASSQEIGGPRETQYF
>NA|TRBJ2-7|NA|TRBV28
TGTGCCAGCAGTTTAAGAGTAAACTACGAGCAGTACTTC
CASSLRVNYEQYF
>NA|TRBJ2-1|TRBD1|TRBV2
TGTGCCAGCAGGGGGACAGGGAGTAATGAGCAGTTCTTC
CASRGTGSNEQFF
>NA|TRBJ1-1|NA|TRBV30
TGTGCCTGGAGTTTCGCGGAGAACACTGAAGCTTTCTTT
CAWSFAENTEAFF
>NA|TRBJ2-2|TRBD1|TRBV2
TGTGCCAGCGGGACAGGCCCAAACACCGGGGAGCTGTTTTTT
CASGTGPNTGELFF
>NA|TRBJ2-7|TRBD1|TRBV4-1
TGCGCCAGCAGCCTCATGTCCGGGACAGGGGATAACTACGAGCAGTACTTC
CASSLMSGTGDNYEQYF
>NA|TRBJ2-7|NA|TRBV5-4
TGTGCCAGCAGTTACAGGAGCGACGAGCAGTACTTC
CASSYRSDEQYF
>NA|TRBJ2-5|TRBD2|TRBV28
TGTGCCAGCAGCCCCACTCGGGAGGAACAGACCCAGTACTTC
CASSPTREEQTQYF
>NA|TRBJ1-1|TRBD1|TRBV19
TGTGCCAGTGGACAGGACGTGGACACTGAAGCTTTCTTT
CASGQDVDTEAFF
>NA|TRBJ2-2|NA|TRBV24-1
TGTGCCACCAGGGGCCCGTGGAACACCGGGGAGCTGTTTTTT
CATRGPWNTGELFF
>few|TRBJ1-1|NA|TRBV5-1
TGCGCCAGCACCCCGCTAAGGCGGGACACTGAAGCTTTCTTT
CASTPLRRDTEAFF
>NA|TRBJ2-1|TRBD2|TRBV7-6
TGTGCCAGCAGCTTAAATACGGGGGGTGAAGGCAATGAGCAGTTCTTC
CASSLNTGGEGNEQFF
>NA|TRBJ2-6|TRBD2|TRBV27
TGTGCCAGCAGTTTACTGACTAGCGCAGGCCCGGCTGGGGCCAACGTCCTGACTTTC
CASSLLTSAGPAGANVLTF
>NA|TRBJ1-1|TRBD1|TRBV29-1
TGCAGCGTTACCCAGGGGGCAATTTACACTGAAGCTTTCTTT
CSVTQGAIYTEAFF
>NA|TRBJ1-6|TRBD1|TRBV7-9
TGTGCCAGCAGCCGGACAGGGGGCGGGAGCTCACCCCTCCACTTT
CASSRTGGGSSPLHF
>NA|TRBJ1-6|NA|TRBV7-9
TGTGCCAGCAGCTTACTGGGCGGGGCGGATTCACCCCTCCACTTT
CASSLLGGADSPLHF
>NA|TRBJ1-1|TRBD1|TRBV3-1/TRBV3-2
TGTGCCAGCAGCCTTCGACAGGGCCGGACTGAAGCTTTCTTT
CASSLRQGRTEAFF
>NA|TRBJ1-6|NA|TRBV6-5
TGTGCCAGCAGTTATGAGAGCTCCTATAATTCACCCCTCCACTTT
CASSYESSYNSPLHF
>NA|TRBJ2-1|NA|TRBV7-3
TGTGCCAGCAGCTTAATCGCGGAGAATGAGCAGTTCTTC
CASSLIAENEQFF
>NA|TRBJ2-1|NA|TRBV6-1
TGTGCCAGCAGTGCAAATGTACAGCGTACGGGAAACAATGAGCAGTTCTTC
CASSANVQRTGNNEQFF
>once|TRBJ2-3|NA|TRBV27
TGTGCCAGCAGTTTCGAAACACAGGGAGATACGCAGTATTTT
CASSFETQGDTQYF
>NA|TRBJ1-1|TRBD1|TRBV30
TGTGCCTGGAGTGTCCGGGACAGAGCTTTCTTT
CAWSVRDRAFF
>NA|TRBJ1-3|NA|TRBV30
TGTGCCTGGAGCCCAGGGCTCTACTCTGGAAACACCATATATTTT
CAWSPGLYSGNTIYF
>NA|TRBJ2-5|TRBD1|TRBV5-1
TGCGCCAGCAGCGCGGGACAGGCGCAGACCCAGTACTTC
CASSAGQAQTQYF
>NA|TRBJ2-6|TRBD1|TRBV9
TGTGCCAGCAGCGTAGCGCCGGGACAGGAATTTTCTGGGGCCAACGTCCTGACTTTC
CASSVAPGQEFSGANVLTF
>few|TRBJ2-7|NA|TRBV10-3
TGTGCCATCAGTGAGGGCAGCGAGAGGTCCTACGAGCAGTACTTC
CAISEGSERSYEQYF
>NA|TRBJ1-2|TRBD1|TRBV11-2
TGTGCCAGCAGTCGCCCCGGACAGGGGGGGGATGGCTACACCTTC
CASSRPGQGGDGYTF
>NA|TRBJ2-3|NA|TRBV5-1
TGCGCCAGCAGTCTCCCTAGCGCGGATACGCAGTATTTT
CASSLPSADTQYF
>NA|TRBJ2-1|TRBD1|TRBV5-6
TGTGCCAGCAGCTTCCCCCGGACAGGCTCCAATGAGCAGTTCTTC
CASSFPRTGSNEQFF
>NA|TRBJ1-1|NA|TRBV30
TGTGCCTGGGCGCTTATTTCGGGGGTGGCTGAGGCTTTCTTT
CAWALISGVAEAFF
>NA|TRBJ1-1|NA|TRBV9
TGTGCCAGTGCCCGTGGAGGTCTGGGCAACACTGAAGCTTTCTTT
CASARGGLGNTEAFF
>NA|TRBJ2-2|TRBD1|TRBV5-1
TGCGCCAGCAGCAGGGACAGGGTTGGGGAGCTGTTTTTT
CASSRDRVGELFF
>NA|TRBJ2-7|NA|TRBV6-2/TRBV6-3
TGTGCCAGCAGTTACCCCCCTACGTTCGTTTACGAGCAGTACTTC
CASSYPPTFVYEQYF
>NA|TRBJ1-2|TRBD1|TRBV11-2
TGTGCCAGCAGCCCCCGGGACAGCTCCCAGGCGGGCTACACCTTC
CASSPRDSSQAGYTF
>NA|TRBJ2-2|TRBD2|TRBV7-9
TGTGCCAGCAGCAGACTAGCGGCGAACACCGGGGAGCTGTTTTTT
CASSRLAANTGELFF
>NA|TRBJ2-2|TRBD2|TRBV6-6
TGTGCCAGCAGTTACGTACGGGGGGGTAACACCGGGGAGCTGTTTTTT
CASSYVRGGNTGELFF
>NA|TRBJ1-2|NA|TRBV5-1
TGCGCCAGCAGCTTGGGGCGGCCGATTCGGAGCTACACCTTC
CASSLGRPIRSYTF
>NA|TRBJ1-6|TRBD1|TRBV3-1/TRBV3-2
TGTGCCAGCAGCCAATCTCCCGACAGGGCGACCGATTCACCCCTCCACTTT
CASSQSPDRATDSPLHF
>few|TRBJ2-7|NA|TRBV19
TGTGCCAGTAGTATGGTTCAGGGGGGCTCCTACGAGCAGTACTTC
CASSMVQGGSYEQYF
>NA|TRBJ2-5|NA|TRBV6-5
TGTGCCAGCAGCGCCCTTGGAACAGGGCTGGAGACCCAGTACTTC
CASSALGTGLETQYF
>NA|TRBJ2-7|TRBD1|TRBV19
TGTGCCAGTAGTATGGGACAGGGACTCGACGAGCAGTACTTC
CASSMGQGLDEQYF
>NA|TRBJ2-5|NA|TRBV6-2/TRBV6-3
TGTGCCAGCAGTTCCCAAATCAGGGCCCAGTACTTC
CASSSQIRAQYF
>once|TRBJ2-3|TRBD2|TRBV4-1
TGCGCCAGCAGCCAAGTGGCTAGCGGGGGGGCTACAGATACGCAGTATTTT
CASSQVASGGATDTQYF
>NA|TRBJ1-1|NA|TRBV6-1
TGTGCCAGCAGTGAAGTTGGGACTAACACTGAAGCTTTCTTT
CASSEVGTNTEAFF
>NA|TRBJ1-1|NA|TRBV3-1/TRBV3-2
TGTGCCAGCAGACACAGCACTGAAGCTTTCTTT
CASRHSTEAFF